This is a list of T cell receptor beta chains from one sample in a study of T cells in localized non-small cell lung cancer. Produced via immunoSEQ multiplex PCR; TCRdb's table is partial and in-frame only. This table holds about 1,300 clones, about 25% found once. Material: lung tumor tissue, obtained before any cancer treatment. Source of these receptors: a male donor aged 60 or over with stage I lung adenocarcinoma. Both conserved end residues are part of each CDR3. A D gene is named only where the DNA matches it firmly. A row's size may be missing; if present it is once, few, many or a size class.

V	size	J	D	CDR3	DNA
TRBV19	NA	TRBJ2-4	TRBD2	CASPYKGGLENIQYF	TGTGCCAGTCCCTATAAGGGGGGACTAGAAAACATTCAGTACTTC
TRBV29-1	NA	TRBJ2-3	NA	CSVTGTYSSTDTQYF	TGCAGCGTCACCGGGACATATTCTAGCACAGATACGCAGTATTTT
TRBV11-3	few	TRBJ1-2	NA	CASSSSGGSYGYTF	TGTGCCAGCAGCTCGTCTGGAGGGTCCTATGGCTACACCTTC
TRBV19	NA	TRBJ2-2	TRBD2	CASSTGLAGPNTGELFF	TGTGCCAGTAGCACGGGACTAGCGGGACCTAACACCGGGGAGCTGTTTTTT
TRBV28	NA	TRBJ2-1	TRBD2	CASSLPAGAYNEQFF	TGTGCCAGCAGTTTACCCGCGGGAGCCTACAATGAGCAGTTCTTC
TRBV10-1	NA	TRBJ2-2	NA	CASTDAGARHTGELFF	TGCGCCAGCACCGATGCGGGGGCCCGTCACACCGGGGAGCTGTTTTTT
TRBV25-1	NA	TRBJ1-2	TRBD1	CASSESGQPYYGYTF	TGTGCCAGCAGTGAATCGGGACAGCCGTACTATGGCTACACCTTC
TRBV10-1	NA	TRBJ2-5	TRBD2	CASSRSGVETQYF	TGCGCCAGCAGCCGTAGCGGGGTCGAGACCCAGTACTTC
TRBV28	few	TRBJ1-2	NA	CASSSVSADNYGYTF	TGTGCCAGCAGTTCAGTCTCCGCGGACAACTATGGCTACACCTTC
TRBV28	NA	TRBJ1-2	NA	CASRPGTAYGYTF	TGTGCCAGCAGGCCGGGGACCGCCTATGGCTACACCTTC
TRBV5-1	few	TRBJ1-4	TRBD1	CASSLGQGGEKLFF	TGCGCCAGCAGCTTGGGACAGGGTGGCGAAAAACTGTTTTTT
TRBV23-1	NA	TRBJ1-1	NA	CASSQSEGDTEAFF	TGCGCCAGCAGTCAATCTGAGGGGGACACTGAAGCTTTCTTT
TRBV29-1	NA	TRBJ2-3	TRBD2	CSVETLAGGRGTQYF	TGCAGCGTTGAAACACTAGCGGGAGGGAGAGGTACGCAGTATTTT
TRBV6-8	medium-sized	TRBJ2-5	NA	CAIMGEEETQYF	TGTGCCATCATGGGGGAGGAAGAGACCCAGTACTTC
TRBV11-3	NA	TRBJ2-3	TRBD1	CASSHQGAHTDTQYF	TGTGCCAGCAGCCACCAGGGGGCCCACACAGATACGCAGTATTTT
TRBV28	NA	TRBJ2-3	TRBD2	CASSTGTSGRTNTQYF	TGTGCCAGCAGTACCGGGACTAGCGGGAGGACAAATACGCAGTATTTT
TRBV7-6	few	TRBJ1-1	NA	CASSSAKVVNTEAFF	TGTGCCAGCAGCTCGGCGAAGGTCGTGAACACTGAAGCTTTCTTT
TRBV11-3	NA	TRBJ2-3	NA	CASSLDGPPDTQYF	TGTGCCAGCAGCCTCGACGGCCCCCCAGATACGCAGTATTTT
TRBV14	NA	TRBJ1-2	NA	CASSWGNGYTF	TGTGCCAGCAGCTGGGGGAATGGCTACACCTTC
TRBV9	large	TRBJ1-1	TRBD1	CASSPRPDRGAEAFF	TGTGCCAGCAGCCCTCGCCCGGACAGGGGCGCTGAAGCTTTCTTT
TRBV23-1	NA	TRBJ2-2	NA	CASGIKTDPGLGWELFF	TGCGCCAGCGGTATTAAAACCGATCCAGGATTAGGCTGGGAGCTGTTTTTT
TRBV7-5	NA	TRBJ2-1	NA	CASSLSSGFSSYNEQFF	TGTGCCAGCAGCTTATCTAGCGGGTTTAGCTCCTACAATGAGCAGTTCTTC
TRBV19	NA	TRBJ2-3	TRBD2	CASSPRAAASGSPDTQYF	TGTGCCAGTAGCCCTCGGGCCGCGGCTAGCGGGTCCCCAGATACGCAGTATTTT
TRBV11-3	medium-sized	TRBJ2-1	TRBD2	CASSLQSGGGAHNEQFF	TGTGCCAGCAGCTTGCAGTCCGGCGGGGGGGCCCACAATGAGCAGTTCTTC
TRBV6-8	few	TRBJ2-3	NA	CASSAVLASGRDTQYF	TGTGCCAGCAGTGCCGTACTAGCATCGGGGCGGGATACGCAGTATTTT
TRBV7-6	medium-sized	TRBJ2-4	TRBD1	CASSLVGQVAKNIQYF	TGTGCCAGCAGCTTAGTCGGACAGGTAGCCAAAAACATTCAGTACTTC
TRBV11-3	few	TRBJ2-6	TRBD2	CASSSPSRGDNVLTF	TGTGCCAGCAGTTCCCCCAGCCGGGGGGACAACGTCCTGACTTTC
TRBV18	NA	TRBJ1-6	TRBD1	CASSATGAGNSPLHF	TGTGCCAGCTCAGCTACAGGGGCCGGTAATTCACCCCTCCACTTT
TRBV11-3	NA	TRBJ2-1	NA	CASSLQGGLDEQFF	TGTGCCAGCAGCCTCCAGGGGGGGTTGGATGAGCAGTTCTTC
TRBV18	few	TRBJ2-7	NA	CASSPVGWAGEQYF	TGTGCCAGCTCACCTGTCGGGTGGGCTGGGGAGCAGTACTTC
TRBV9	NA	TRBJ2-2	TRBD1	CASSVWDRGLWTGELFF	TGTGCCAGCAGCGTATGGGACAGGGGGCTGTGGACCGGGGAGCTGTTTTTT
TRBV11-3	NA	TRBJ1-3	TRBD1	CASSRQGRPGNTIYF	TGTGCCAGCAGCCGACAGGGGAGACCTGGAAACACCATATATTTT
TRBV5-1	NA	TRBJ2-1	NA	CASSLGRNRGSYNEQFF	TGCGCCAGCAGCTTGGGTAGGAACCGGGGATCCTACAATGAGCAGTTCTTC
TRBV11-3	NA	TRBJ2-1	NA	CASSPRLDSYNEQFF	TGTGCCAGCAGCCCGAGACTAGACTCCTACAATGAGCAGTTCTTC
TRBV9	few	TRBJ2-6	NA	CASSIVSSGANVLTF	TGTGCCAGCAGCATCGTCTCGTCTGGGGCCAACGTCCTGACTTTC
TRBV10-2	NA	TRBJ1-2	TRBD1	CASSRDSGGYTF	TGCGCCAGCAGTCGGGACAGTGGTGGCTACACCTTC
TRBV6-8	NA	TRBJ1-2	NA	CASSDYDGSSYGYTF	TGTGCCAGCAGTGATTACGACGGATCCTCCTATGGCTACACCTTC